The 6 T cell receptor beta chains below come from one sample, sequenced in a study of identical twins. One entry per CDR3 protein, called by TCRdb with MiXCR from the 5' RACE reads. The sample has around 650,000 distinct CDR3 sequences; roughly 7.2% are singletons. These data were also reused for a study on yellow fever vaccine responses in identical twins.

Specimen: PBMCs. The receptors originated from a woman younger than 30 in good health.

The chain combines TRBV7-9 with TRBJ2-3; 11 positions match TRBD2. V trimming: 0 bases; J trimming: 2 bases; junction bases outside the gene matches: 4. This CDR3 has 17 residues. The germline gives CDR1 SEHNR, CDR2 FQNEAQ (reference sequence). CDR3 in amino acids: CASSLAGTSGYTDTQYF. DNA for the CDR3: TGTGCCAGCAGCTTAGCCGGGACTAGCGGATACACAGATACGCAGTATTTT.

This clonotype was seen only a few times. This CDR3 is CARVSIQESYEQYV. CDR3 sequence (DNA): TGTGCCAGGGTAAGTATCCAGGAATCCTACGAGCAGTACGTC. J is TRBJ2-7 and V is TRBV27; no clear D gene. V lost 9 bases, J lost 1 base, and 16 bases lay in between. CDR1 and CDR2 from the germline V gene are MNHEY and SMNVEV (reference sequence). The CDR3 has 14 amino acids.

This sequence joins TRBV25-1 and TRBJ2-3; 10 nucleotides agree with TRBD2. The CDR3 is 15 amino acids. CDR1 and CDR2 from the germline V gene are MGHDK and SYGVNS. V dropped 2 bases and J dropped 5; count of bases not matched to a gene: 4. The CDR3 sequence is CASSELSGRGDTQYF. In DNA form, the CDR3 reads TGTGCCAGCAGTGAACTCAGCGGGAGGGGAGATACGCAGTATTTT. Full variable domain (rest looked up from reference TRBV25-1 and TRBJ2-3): EADIYQTPRYLVIGTGKKITLECSQTMGHDKMYWYQQDPGMELHLIHYSYGVNSTEKGDLSSESTVSRIRTEHFPLTLESARPSHTSQYLCASSELSGRGDTQYFGPGTRLTVL.

This clonotype was seen repeatedly, ten times or more. The chain recombines TRBV27 with TRBJ2-4, with no clear D. Trimming took 3 bases from V and 7 from J, leaving 13 bases between them. The CDR3 is made up of 14 amino acids. Germline values: CDR1 MNHEY, CDR2 SMNVEV (reference sequence). CDR3 bases: TGTGCCAGCAGTTTGACCTATATTGATAACATTCAGTACTTC. It yields the protein CASSLTYIDNIQYF.

This clonotype was picked up a small number of times. The chain uses TRBV20-1 and TRBJ1-1; 7 nucleotides agree with TRBD1. The V segment lost 6 bases and the J segment 0 bases; nucleotides outside the gene matches: 7. The CDR3 runs to 14 residues. The germline CDR1 and CDR2 sequences are DFQATT and SNEGSKA (reference sequence). CDR3 DNA sequence: TGCAGTGCCACACAGGGGACCCTGAACACTGAAGCTTTCTTT. It specifies CSATQGTLNTEAFF.

The genes are TRBV20-1 and TRBJ2-5, with TRBD1 matching over 9 bases. The CDR3 extends over 12 amino acids. Germline trimming cut 5 bases from V and 5 bases from J; bases unmatched to any gene: 3. The V gene's germline CDR1 is DFQATT and CDR2 SNEGSKA (reference sequence). CDR3 bases: TGCAGTGCTCAGACAGGGGGGGAGACCCAGTACTTC. It yields the protein CSAQTGGETQYF.